These 29 T cell receptor beta chains came from one sample sequenced in a study of blood T cell repertoires in COVID-19. Here immunoSEQ multiplex PCR was the method, and the copy in TCRdb shows in-frame clones only, minus some. The table has tens of thousands of clones, around 80% seen once; the top ten hold approximately 4%. Sequences were obtained from PBMCs or T cells enriched from blood (not recorded which). Source of these receptors: a woman in her forties with acute COVID-19.

CDR3 nucleotide sequence: TGTGCCAGCCGACTTAGCGGGAGGGCCCCAGATACGCAGTATTTT. It yields the protein CASRLSGRAPDTQYF. V gene TRBV14 combines with J gene TRBJ2-3, with TRBD2 matching over 11 bases. V lost 8 bases to trimming and J lost 4 bases; unmatched junction nucleotides: 8. CDR3 length: 15 amino acids. Per the germline V gene, CDR1 is SGHDN and CDR2 is FVKESK.

This chain joins TRBV7-9 and TRBJ1-5, with TRBD1 matching 9 bases. Germline assignment: CDR1 SEHNR and CDR2 FQNEAQ (reference sequence). The CDR3 contains 17 residues. J gave up 6 bases and V 5 bases, and 14 bases lay outside the gene matches. CDR3 DNA sequence: TGTGCCAGCAGCGACACCCCCTCCGGGACAGGGAGTCAGCCCCAGCATTTT. Translated, it gives CASSDTPSGTGSQPQHF.

The chain combines TRBV6-5 with TRBJ2-5, with a possible D match to TRBD2 (6 bases). The length of the CDR3 is 12 residues. CDR1 and CDR2 (germline): MNHEY, SVGAGI. Trimming pared 0 bases from V and 9 bases from J, leaving 8 bases between. The CDR3 loop reads CASSYSGGAQYF. The CDR3 DNA reads TGTGCCAGCAGTTACTCAGGCGGGGCCCAGTACTTC.

This chain links TRBV27 with TRBJ1-5, with 10 bases lining up with TRBD1. This CDR3 is built from 16 residues. The trim removed 3 bases at V and 6 bases at J, leaving 8 bases unmatched. Germline V lookup: CDR1 MNHEY, CDR2 SMNVEV (reference sequence). The CDR3 coding sequence is TGTGCCAGCAGTTTTGGGGGGACAGGGGATGGTCAGCCCCAGCATTTT. Translated: CASSFGGTGDGQPQHF.

This clone was detected a few times. CDR3 region: CASNGRGPLSNQPQHF. CDR3 nucleotides: TGTGCCAGCAATGGAAGGGGGCCTCTAAGCAATCAGCCCCAGCATTTT. The chain carries TRBV28 and TRBJ1-5, with 7 bases lining up with TRBD1. The CDR3 length is 16 residues. Germline V CDR1 and CDR2: MDHEN, SYDVKM. Trimming removed 7 bases from V and 1 base from J; junction bases left unmatched: 10. Combining the CDR3 with reference TRBV28 and TRBJ1-5 gives the whole variable domain DVKVTQSSRYLVKRTGEKVFLECVQDMDHENMFWYRQDPGLGLRLIYFSYDVKMKEKGDIPEGYSVSREKKERFSLILESASTNQTSMYLCASNGRGPLSNQPQHFGDGTRLSIL.

This chain uses TRBV3-1 (or the pseudogene TRBV3-2) with TRBJ2-1, with unresolved D. The CDR3 covers 12 residues. Germline V CDR1 and CDR2: LGHDT, YNNKEL (reference sequence). The ends were cut back, 4 bases at V and 10 bases at J, with 11 bases in the middle. The CDR3 protein is CASSPTRGEQFF. CDR3 coding DNA: TGTGCCAGCAGCCCAACGCGAGGAGAGCAGTTCTTC.

The CDR3 region is CASSSSPDRTGTEAFF. The CDR3 coding sequence is TGCGCCAGCAGTTCTTCCCCGGACAGGACGGGCACTGAAGCTTTCTTT. J is TRBJ1-1 and V is TRBV5-1; TRBD1 matches at 7 bases. The CDR3 length is 16 residues. The ends lost 5 bases at V and 4 bases at J; junction bases unmatched: 14. CDR1 and CDR2 (germline): SGHRS, YFSETQ.

The chain has TRBV9 and TRBJ1-4, with 9 bases lining up with TRBD1. V lost 4 bases and J lost 6; bases outside the gene matches: 7. The CDR3 is made up of 15 amino acids. Looked up from germline, CDR1 is SGDLS and CDR2 is YYNGEE. In DNA, the CDR3 is TGTGCCAGCAGCATTGACAGGGGGTCTTATGAAAAACTGTTTTTT. This translates into CASSIDRGSYEKLFF.

The chain carries TRBV28 and TRBJ2-7, with D perhaps TRBD1 (6 bases). V lost 6 bases, J lost 4 bases, and 10 bases lay in between. The CDR3 runs to 12 residues. CDR1 and CDR2 from the germline V gene are MDHEN and SYDVKM. The CDR3 nucleotides are TGTGCCAGCAGCCCGGACAGTTACGAGCAGTACTTC. This sequence encodes CASSPDSYEQYF.

The chain is built from TRBV2 and TRBJ1-2, with 7 positions matching TRBD1. CDR1 and CDR2 from the germline V gene are SNHLY and FYNNEI. The CDR3 extends over 13 amino acids. V dropped 4 bases and J dropped 7; count of bases not matched to a gene: 6. CDR3 sequence reads: CASSGTGHLGYTF. In nucleotides, the CDR3 is TGTGCCAGCAGTGGGACAGGTCACCTTGGCTACACCTTC.

The chain couples TRBV3-1 (or the pseudogene TRBV3-2) to TRBJ2-1, with 12 nucleotides matching TRBD2. The germline CDR1 and CDR2 sequences are LGHDT and YNNKEL (reference sequence). This CDR3 is 16 amino acids long. The ends lost 4 bases at V and 6 bases at J; junction bases unmatched: 7. In nucleotides, the CDR3 is TGTGCCAGCAGCCTCCCTAGCGGGGGGGGCCGCAATGAGCAGTTCTTC. This encodes CASSLPSGGGRNEQFF.

This clone was seen a few times. This rearrangement joins TRBV7-9 to TRBJ1-1, with TRBD1 matching over 10 bases. V lost 6 bases and J lost 2; bases outside the gene matches: 9. The CDR3 loop spans 16 amino acids. The germline CDR1 and CDR2 sequences are SEHNR and FQNEAQ (reference sequence). The CDR3: CASSLGQGHPNTEAFF. CDR3 sequence (DNA): TGTGCCAGCAGTCTGGGACAGGGGCACCCAAACACTGAAGCTTTCTTT.

This clone was seen just once. The V gene is TRBV28, the J gene TRBJ2-2, with a weak D call TRBD2 (5 bases). Germline loops: CDR1 MDHEN, CDR2 SYDVKM. Trimming removed 4 bases at V and 5 bases at J, with 14 bases between. The CDR3 is 15 residues long. The CDR3 here is CASSSRGRGTGELFF. The CDR3 nucleotides are TGTGCCAGCAGTTCGCGAGGGCGCGGTACCGGGGAGCTGTTTTTT.

This chain connects TRBV14 to TRBJ2-7; possibly TRBD1 for D (6 bases). V was clipped by 1 base and J by 1 base, with 11 bases between them. The CDR3 runs 15 residues. Germline CDR1 and CDR2: SGHDN and FVKESK. The CDR3 protein is CASSQAPGDSYEQYF. The DNA of the CDR3 is TGTGCCAGCAGCCAAGCCCCAGGGGATTCCTACGAGCAGTACTTC. Combining the CDR3 with reference TRBV14 and TRBJ2-7 gives the whole variable domain EAGVTQFPSHSVIEKGQTVTLRCDPISGHDNLYWYRRVMGKEIKFLLHFVKESKQDESGMPNNRFLAERTGGTYSTLKVQPAELEDSGVYFCASSQAPGDSYEQYFGPGTRLTVT.

The chain couples TRBV19 to TRBJ1-2; D not resolved. Trimming stripped 7 bases from V and 4 bases from J, with 22 bases between. The CDR3 has 16 residues. CDR1 is LNHDA, CDR2 SQIVND, per germline (reference sequence). In nucleotides, the CDR3 is TGTGCCAGTAACGAATTCCCGGGAGGCGGCGGCTATGGCTACACCTTC. Translation: CASNEFPGGGGYGYTF.

The CDR3 spells CASREGRAETQYF. DNA of the CDR3: TGTGCCAGCAGGGAGGGGCGGGCAGAGACCCAGTACTTC. The chain recombines TRBV2 with TRBJ2-5, with D perhaps TRBD2 (6 bases). This CDR3 has 13 residues. The germline V gene has CDR1 SNHLY and CDR2 FYNNEI. V gave up 6 bases and J gave up 4 bases, with 12 bases separating them.

The chain recombines TRBV5-1 with TRBJ1-3; no firm D call. The germline V gene has CDR1 SGHRS and CDR2 YFSETQ. V was trimmed by 4 bases and J by 2 bases, leaving 19 bases between them. This CDR3 has 17 amino acids. This chain's CDR3 is CASSPAELSGAGNTIYF. The CDR3 DNA is TGCGCCAGCAGCCCGGCCGAATTAAGCGGGGCTGGAAACACCATATATTTT. Full variable domain (remainder filled in from reference TRBV5-1 and TRBJ1-3): KAGVTQTPRYLIKTRGQQVTLSCSPISGHRSVSWYQQTPGQGLQFLFEYFSETQRNKGNFPGRFSGRQFSNSRSEMNVSTLELGDSALYLCASSPAELSGAGNTIYFGEGSWLTVV.

This clone was seen just once. The V call is TRBV6-5, the J call TRBJ1-2, with 9 bases that match TRBD1. Germline CDR1 MNHEY, CDR2 SVGAGI. There are 16 residues in the CDR3. The V and J ends lost 2 bases and 8 bases, in that order; junction bases with no gene match: 12. The CDR3 reads CASSYPRQGGGYGYTF. The CDR3 nucleotides are TGTGCCAGCAGTTACCCCCGACAGGGGGGGGGATACGGCTACACCTTC.

The chain combines TRBV5-1 with TRBJ1-1; weak D call: TRBD1 (5 bases). Germline V lookup: CDR1 SGHRS, CDR2 YFSETQ. Deletions cut 4 bases from V and 5 bases from J, with 15 bases between. The CDR3 has 14 amino acids. CDR3 protein: CASSPWGGETEAFF. CDR3 bases: TGCGCCAGCAGCCCCTGGGGGGGGGAAACTGAAGCTTTCTTT.

This sequence joins TRBV6-5 and TRBJ2-1; D may be TRBD2 (5 bases). Germline V CDR1 and CDR2: MNHEY, SVGAGI. The CDR3 runs to 14 residues. Trimming took off 8 bases at V and 3 bases at J, with 14 bases between the two ends. CDR3 nucleotides: TGTGCCAGCCGGGGAAGCCCGAGCTACAATGAGCAGTTCTTC. Translated: CASRGSPSYNEQFF.

Worth noting for this clone: In the same sample, other DNA sequences code for this CDR3. The rearrangement links TRBV6-1 to TRBJ1-5; 7 nucleotides align to TRBD1. Trimming took 0 bases from V and 7 from J; bases not matched to a gene: 3. The CDR3 spans 14 residues. Germline V CDR1 and CDR2: MNHNS, SASEGT. Here the CDR3 reads CASSEAPQGQPQHF. The CDR3 DNA is TGTGCCAGCAGTGAAGCGCCACAGGGGCAGCCCCAGCATTTT.

The rearrangement links TRBV9 to TRBJ1-2; possible D gene TRBD1, 6 bases. Trimming took off 4 bases at V and 2 bases at J, with 15 bases between the two ends. The CDR3 has 15 amino acids. Germline CDR1 reads SGDLS; CDR2 reads YYNGEE. In DNA, the CDR3 is TGTGCCAGCAGCTCGGGGGGCGCGGAGAACTATGGCTACACCTTC. Translated, it gives CASSSGGAENYGYTF.

The J gene is TRBJ2-7, the V gene TRBV9, with 7 bases lining up with TRBD1. Germline lookup yields CDR1 SGDLS and CDR2 YYNGEE. The CDR3 length is 15 residues. The ends lost 4 bases at V and 0 bases at J; junction bases unmatched: 7. The CDR3, as DNA: TGTGCCAGCAGCTTAGGGACAGCTAGCTCCTACGAGCAGTACTTC. As protein: CASSLGTASSYEQYF.

The chain uses TRBV7-9 and TRBJ2-5; 7 positions match TRBD2. Trimming at V came to 2 bases and at J to 0 bases, leaving 9 bases not matched to a gene. CDR1 is SEHNR, CDR2 FQNEAQ, per germline (reference sequence). CDR3 size: 17 residues. The CDR3, as DNA: TGTGCCAGCAGCTTAAGGCGGGGGACGAGGTACCAAGAGACCCAGTACTTC. Translated, it gives CASSLRRGTRYQETQYF. The entire variable domain, with the rest obtained from reference TRBV7-9 and TRBJ2-5, is as follows: DTGVSQNPRHKITKRGQNVTFRCDPISEHNRLYWYRQTLGQGPEFLTYFQNEAQLEKSRLLSDRFSAERPKGSFSTLEIQRTEQGDSAMYLCASSLRRGTRYQETQYFGPGTRLLVL.

The gene calls are TRBV28 and TRBJ2-7; perhaps TRBD2 as D (5 bases). V lost 3 bases and J 3 bases, leaving 18 bases between the germline ends. Germline CDR1 and CDR2: MDHEN and SYDVKM. The CDR3 sequence is 16 residues long. The CDR3 DNA sequence: TGTGCCAGCAGTTTGGAAGCCCAGACTAAACGCTACGAGCAGTACTTC. It specifies CASSLEAQTKRYEQYF.

The chain has TRBV4-2 and TRBJ1-5; 9 bases align to TRBD1. Germline V gene sequence: CDR1 LGHNA, CDR2 YNFKEQ. The V and J ends lost 0 bases and 0 bases, in that order; junction bases with no gene match: 6. This CDR3 contains 18 residues. CDR3: CASSQDPQGATSNQPQHF. CDR3 nucleotide sequence: TGTGCCAGCAGCCAAGATCCACAGGGGGCTACTAGCAATCAGCCCCAGCATTTT.

The chain combines TRBV10-3 with TRBJ1-2; 8 bases map to TRBD1. Germline CDR1 is ENHRY and CDR2 is SYGVKD. V lost 5 bases and J lost 0; bases outside the gene matches: 14. The CDR3 has 18 amino acids. The CDR3 nucleotides read TGTGCCATCAGTTCACCCGGACAGGGCTTTATAGCTAACTATGGCTACACCTTC. Protein sequence: CAISSPGQGFIANYGYTF.

V usage is TRBV29-1 and J usage is TRBJ2-7, with 8 bases lining up with TRBD1. This CDR3 has 12 amino acids. In germline, CDR1 is SQVTM, CDR2 ANQGSEA. The V gene end was trimmed by 4 bases and the J gene end by 6 bases; junction bases not matched to a gene: 5. CDR3 protein: CSVARDRGEQYF. The CDR3 nucleotides read TGCAGCGTTGCTCGTGACAGGGGCGAGCAGTACTTC.

The rearrangement links TRBV28 to TRBJ2-5; perhaps TRBD2 as D (6 bases). This CDR3 has 12 amino acids. The germline V and J ends were trimmed by 5 bases and 5 bases, with 9 bases remaining between them. Germline CDR1 MDHEN, CDR2 SYDVKM. The CDR3 sequence is CASSPGGETQYF. The CDR3 coding sequence is TGTGCCAGCAGTCCCGGAGGGGAGACCCAGTACTTC.